A single sample is the source of the 28 T cell receptor beta chains below, sequenced in a study of T cell changes during pregnancy in multiple sclerosis. The data were produced by immunoSEQ multiplex PCR, yet TCRdb's version contains in-frame clones alone and is incomplete. The sample lists under 65,000 clones; 90% were seen once. Here the sequenced sample was peripheral blood, taken in the first trimester of pregnancy. The receptors stem from a female donor in good health, enrolled as a control in a pregnancy study.

This clone was counted a single time. This chain connects TRBV5-1 to TRBJ1-4; 8 nucleotides match TRBD1. V was clipped by 1 base and J by 6 bases; unmatched bases: 5. The germline V gene encodes CDR1 SGHRS and CDR2 YFSETQ. This CDR3 is built from 15 residues. The CDR3 DNA follows: TGCGCCAGCAGCTTGTATACAGGGGGATATGAAAAACTGTTTTTT. Translating it yields CASSLYTGGYEKLFF. Together with reference TRBV5-1 and TRBJ1-4, the CDR3 gives the full variable domain: KAGVTQTPRYLIKTRGQQVTLSCSPISGHRSVSWYQQTPGQGLQFLFEYFSETQRNKGNFPGRFSGRQFSNSRSEMNVSTLELGDSALYLCASSLYTGGYEKLFFGSGTQLSVL.

The rearrangement joins TRBV28 to TRBJ2-7; 7 nucleotides match TRBD2. Losses at the gene ends were 7 bases for V and 3 bases for J; bases not matched to a gene: 12. Germline V gives CDR1 MDHEN, CDR2 SYDVKM. This CDR3 region has 15 residues. The CDR3 spells CASTLRRGGVYEQYF. DNA for the CDR3: TGTGCCAGCACTCTGAGGAGGGGAGGGGTCTACGAGCAGTACTTC.

V usage is TRBV20-1 and J usage is TRBJ1-1; D may be TRBD1 (5 bases). The CDR3 is 9 amino acids. Germline V gene sequence: CDR1 DFQATT, CDR2 SNEGSKA (reference sequence). The germline V and J ends were trimmed by 8 bases and 7 bases, with 8 bases remaining between them. The CDR3 loop is CSPRVEAFF. CDR3 bases: TGCAGTCCCAGGGTTGAAGCTTTCTTT.

The sample holds many counts of this clone. The chain links TRBV25-1 to TRBJ1-3; 7 bases line up with TRBD1. The CDR3 contains 17 residues. The germline CDR1 and CDR2 sequences are MGHDK and SYGVNS. V was clipped by 3 bases and J by 0 bases; unmatched bases: 8. CDR3 sequence: CASSDPGTDRSGNTIYF. The DNA of the CDR3 is TGTGCCAGCAGTGACCCCGGGACAGACCGCTCTGGAAACACCATATATTTT.

The rearrangement joins TRBV27 to TRBJ2-1; TRBD2 aligns across 13 bases. V shed 0 bases and J 7 bases; nucleotides not matched to a gene: 9. This CDR3 is built from 18 residues. The germline CDR1 and CDR2 sequences are MNHEY and SMNVEV (reference sequence). The CDR3 nucleotides are TGTGCCAGCAGTTTATCCCCGGGGGGACTAGCGGGGCTAAATGAGCAGTTCTTC. Protein: CASSLSPGGLAGLNEQFF.

V usage is TRBV11-1 and J usage is TRBJ2-1, with a possible D match to TRBD1 (6 bases). V lost 7 bases and J 1 base, leaving 14 bases between the germline ends. Germline CDR1 SGHAT, CDR2 FQDESV (reference sequence). CDR3 length: 15 amino acids. This CDR3 reads CASKPGHQSYNEQFF. The CDR3 nucleotides are TGTGCCAGCAAGCCGGGACACCAGTCCTACAATGAGCAGTTCTTC.

This clone showed up just once. Here the CDR3 DNA reads TGTGCCAGCCATCGGGACTACACCTACGAGCAGTACTTC. Residues: CASHRDYTYEQYF. V usage is TRBV7-2 and J usage is TRBJ2-7; 7 bases line up with TRBD2. With V trimmed by 8 bases and J by 2 bases, 6 bases remained unmatched. Germline V lookup: CDR1 SGHTA, CDR2 FQGNSA. The CDR3 has 13 residues.

The V and J genes are TRBV19 and TRBJ2-5; 9 bases are a match to TRBD1. Germline trimming cut 5 bases from V and 2 bases from J; bases unmatched to any gene: 3. Looked up from germline, CDR1 is LNHDA and CDR2 is SQIVND (reference sequence). This CDR3 spans 14 amino acids. The CDR3 protein is CASSHRGRQETQYF. In DNA form, the CDR3 reads TGTGCCAGTAGTCACAGGGGGCGACAAGAGACCCAGTACTTC.

The chain is built from TRBV19 and TRBJ2-1; a possible D gene is TRBD2 (6 bases). Trimming cost V 5 bases and J 6 bases, with 11 bases left between them. The CDR3 extends over 13 amino acids. The germline CDR1 and CDR2 sequences are LNHDA and SQIVND (reference sequence). Here the CDR3 reads CASSLGLLNEQFF. CDR3 sequence (DNA): TGTGCCAGTAGTTTGGGACTCCTCAATGAGCAGTTCTTC.

The chain recombines TRBV4-3 with TRBJ2-5, with D unresolved. The J call is in doubt because the DNA end fits TRBJ2-7 better. Germline lookup yields CDR1 LGHNA and CDR2 YSLEER. CDR3 size: 14 residues. CDR3 in DNA: TGCGCCAGCAGCCAAGATGTCATCTCCTACGAGCAGTACTTC. The encoded protein is CASSQDVISYEQYF.

This clone has a single count. V usage is TRBV5-4 and J usage is TRBJ1-6, with 12 nucleotides matching TRBD1. This CDR3 spans 17 amino acids. Germline V gene sequence: CDR1 SGHNT, CDR2 YYREEE (reference sequence). The J segment lost 0 bases and the V segment lost 5 bases, leaving 3 bases of the junction unmatched. CDR3 sequence reads: CASRGQGASSYNSPLHF. The CDR3, as DNA: TGTGCCAGCAGGGGACAGGGGGCAAGCTCCTATAATTCACCCCTCCACTTT.

The J gene is TRBJ2-7, the V gene TRBV15; TRBD1 matches at 7 bases. This CDR3 comprises 15 residues. The V segment lost 3 bases and the J segment 2 bases; nucleotides outside the gene matches: 7. The germline CDR1 and CDR2 sequences are LNHNV and YYDKDF (reference sequence). The CDR3 is CATSSRTGDTYEQYF. The CDR3 region has the DNA TGTGCCACCAGCAGTAGGACAGGTGATACCTACGAGCAGTACTTC.

The V and J genes are TRBV5-1 and TRBJ2-7, with D perhaps matching TRBD2 (6 bases). The length of the CDR3 is 16 residues. Germline CDR1 reads SGHRS; CDR2 reads YFSETQ. Trimming shortened V by 0 bases and J by 7 bases, and 20 bases separated the two germline ends. The CDR3 region has the DNA TGCGCCAGCAGCTTGGACTTTCAAAGGGGACTGGGTGAGCAGTACTTC. It specifies CASSLDFQRGLGEQYF.

The CDR3 spells CASSRMGYNRGGEKGLWYGYTF. CDR3 bases: TGTGCCAGCAGCAGAATGGGTTATAATAGGGGTGGAGAGAAGGGGTTATGGTATGGCTACACCTTC. This chain links TRBV21-1 with TRBJ1-2; the table names TRBD1, a call not compared with the DNA. TRBV21-1 represents a pseudogene. The CDR3 extends over 22 amino acids.

The genes are TRBV7-2 and TRBJ1-6; D call uncertain. CDR3 size: 12 residues. Germline CDR1 and CDR2: SGHTA and FQGNSA. V lost 4 bases and J 7 bases, leaving 5 bases between the germline ends. CDR3 residues: CASSSGNSPLHF. The CDR3 DNA follows: TGTGCCAGCAGCTCGGGGAATTCACCCCTCCACTTT.

Only one count was recorded for this clone. At the DNA level, this CDR3 is encoded by other sequences in the same sample as well. The chain combines TRBV5-1 with TRBJ1-1; 9 bases map to TRBD1. V trimming: 4 bases; J trimming: 1 base; junction bases outside the gene matches: 2. CDR3 length equals 14 residues. CDR1 is SGHRS, CDR2 YFSETQ, per germline. The CDR3 reads CASSRDRANTEAFF. In nucleotides, the CDR3 is TGCGCCAGCAGCCGGGACAGGGCGAACACTGAAGCTTTCTTT.

The chain couples TRBV6-5 to TRBJ1-5, with D maybe TRBD1 (6 bases). CDR3 length: 15 amino acids. The V end was cut by 6 bases, the J end by 8 bases, with 20 bases between. Germline lookup yields CDR1 MNHEY and CDR2 SVGAGI. The CDR3 sequence is CASSVDGGEGEPQHF. CDR3 nucleotide sequence: TGTGCCAGCAGCGTCGACGGAGGCGAGGGGGAGCCCCAGCATTTT.

This rearrangement joins TRBV5-4 to TRBJ1-3; 9 bases fit TRBD1. This CDR3 spans 16 amino acids. Trimming at V came to 4 bases and at J to 2 bases, leaving 7 bases not matched to a gene. Germline-derived CDR1 and CDR2 are SGHNT and YYREEE (reference sequence). The CDR3 bases are TGTGCCAGCAGCGTTTCCGGGACAGGGACTGGAAACACCATATATTTT. Residues: CASSVSGTGTGNTIYF.

The rearrangement uses TRBV19 and TRBJ1-2; no reliable D call. The length of the CDR3 is 13 residues. V lost 3 bases to trimming and J lost 8 bases, with 13 bases between them. Germline V gene sequence: CDR1 LNHDA, CDR2 SQIVND (reference sequence). The CDR3 loop is CASSILQNKGYTF. The CDR3 DNA sequence: TGTGCCAGTAGTATTCTTCAGAATAAAGGCTACACCTTC.

The genes are TRBV27 and TRBJ1-4, with TRBD1 matching 8 bases. Germline CDR1 is MNHEY and CDR2 is SMNVEV (reference sequence). Germline trimming cut 7 bases from V and 6 bases from J; bases unmatched to any gene: 7. This CDR3 spans 14 amino acids. The CDR3 nucleotides are TGTGCCAGCACTTGGACAGGGCGGCATGAAAAACTGTTTTTT. The encoded protein is CASTWTGRHEKLFF.

The rearrangement links TRBV7-9 to TRBJ1-4, with TRBD1 as a possible D gene (5 bases). V shed 6 bases and J shed 0 bases, with 11 bases lying between them. This CDR3 contains 15 residues. Germline-derived CDR1 and CDR2 are SEHNR and FQNEAQ (reference sequence). The DNA of the CDR3 is TGTGCCAGCAGGGCCACAGGAACAACTAATGAAAAACTGTTTTTT. The encoded protein is CASRATGTTNEKLFF.

The chain links TRBV4-1 to TRBJ1-5; maybe TRBD1 (6 bases). Looked up from germline, CDR1 is MGHRA and CDR2 is YSYEKL. The CDR3 is made up of 17 amino acids. V was clipped by 2 bases and J by 4 bases, with 18 bases between them. As DNA, the CDR3 is TGCGCCAGCAGCCAACCCTGGGGAAACAGGGTGAATCAGCCCCAGCATTTT. Its protein is CASSQPWGNRVNQPQHF.

This clone appeared a few times. The chain links TRBV10-3 to TRBJ1-2, with TRBD1 as a possible D gene (6 bases). This CDR3 comprises 11 residues. Germline assignment: CDR1 ENHRY and CDR2 SYGVKD. Between the trimmed V and J ends, which lost 4 bases and 7 bases, there was a span of 7 bases. The CDR3 spells CAISGGLGYTF. Written as DNA, the CDR3 is TGTGCCATCAGTGGGGGGCTTGGCTACACCTTC.

Notes on this clone: Other DNA sequences of this sample code for an identical CDR3. The CDR3 sequence is CASSVVGQGDGYTF. Written as DNA, the CDR3 is TGTGCCAGCAGCGTAGTGGGGCAGGGTGATGGCTACACCTTC. J is TRBJ1-2 and V is TRBV9, with D possibly matching TRBD1 (5 bases). This CDR3 is built from 14 residues. V lost 0 bases and J lost 6, with 12 bases in between. Per germline, CDR1 SGDLS and CDR2 YYNGEE.

To note about this clone: Other DNA sequences in the sample encode the same CDR3. V usage is TRBV7-2 and J usage is TRBJ2-7; 15 bases are shared with TRBD2. There are 16 residues in the CDR3. Germline V gene sequence: CDR1 SGHTA, CDR2 FQGNSA. V lost 4 bases, J lost 7 bases, and 8 bases stayed unmatched. CDR3 sequence: CASSSFGLAGGYEQYF. CDR3 sequence (DNA): TGTGCCAGCAGCTCGTTTGGACTAGCGGGAGGGTATGAGCAGTACTTC.

The chain links TRBV11-2 to TRBJ2-1; 11 nucleotides agree with TRBD2. CDR3 length: 18 residues. The trim removed 1 base at V and 2 bases at J, leaving 7 bases unmatched. CDR1 and CDR2 from the germline V gene are SGHAT and FQNNGV. CDR3 loop: CASSLGLAGGKPYNEQFF. The CDR3 DNA reads as TGTGCCAGCAGCTTAGGGCTAGCGGGGGGAAAGCCCTACAATGAGCAGTTCTTC.

The chain combines TRBV30 with TRBJ2-2; D may be TRBD1 (5 bases). The CDR3 is 14 residues long. V lost 2 bases to trimming and J lost 7 bases, with 14 bases between them. Germline V gives CDR1 GTSNPN, CDR2 SVGIG (reference sequence). CDR3 bases: TGTGCCTGGAGTAAAAACAGGAGAGTCGGGGAGCTGTTTTTT. Translation: CAWSKNRRVGELFF.

The chain employs TRBV12-2 and TRBJ1-1; the table's D gene call, TRBD1, was not cross checked with the DNA. TRBV12-2 is a recognized pseudogene. CDR3 length: 23 residues. The CDR3 DNA is TGTGCAAGTCGCTTATATCGTCCCCCGCGTCCCGGGACAGGTTCGGCGACAAACACTGAAGCTTTCTTT. It yields the protein CASRLYRPPRPGTGSATNTEAFF.